Listed here are 11 T cell receptor beta chains from one sample, sequenced in a study of graft-versus-host responses after intestinal transplantation. Repertoires were generated with immunoSEQ multiplex PCR, while TCRdb's copy carries only in-frame clones and drops some. The profile shows 24,000 or so clones, approximately 82% of them singletons. The sample here was PBMCs, taken around 29 days after intestinal transplant. These receptors came from a human patient who received an intestinal transplant, so some T cells may come from the graft donor.

This chain links TRBV19 with TRBJ1-3; no firm D call. The germline V gene has CDR1 LNHDA and CDR2 SQIVND (reference sequence). The CDR3 is 13 amino acids. V lost 0 bases and J 0 bases, leaving 0 bases between the germline ends. The CDR3 region is CASSIDSGNTIYF. DNA for the CDR3: TGTGCCAGTAGTATAGACTCTGGAAACACCATATATTTT.

The gene calls are TRBV30 and TRBJ2-5; TRBD2 matches at 10 bases. The CDR3 runs 15 residues. V shed 8 bases and J 5 bases; nucleotides not matched to a gene: 14. Looked up from germline, CDR1 is GTSNPN and CDR2 is SVGIG (reference sequence). The CDR3 DNA reads as TGTGCCCTCAGGAGCGGGAGGGCCTTTAAGGAGACCCAGTACTTC. Translated: CALRSGRAFKETQYF.

This chain joins TRBV9 and TRBJ2-1; D may correspond to TRBD1 or TRBD2 (6 bases each). V shed 6 bases and J shed 4 bases, with 23 bases lying between them. The length of the CDR3 is 17 residues. Germline CDR1 and CDR2: SGDLS and YYNGEE. CDR3 sequence reads: CASTPGRGASEYNEQFF. The CDR3 DNA reads TGTGCCAGCACCCCAGGAAGGGGGGCCTCGGAGTACAATGAGCAGTTCTTC.

This chain connects TRBV6-5 to TRBJ2-5; perhaps D is TRBD1 or TRBD2 (6 bases each). Trimming cost V 0 bases and J 3 bases, with 8 bases left between them. This CDR3 contains 14 residues. Germline CDR1 is MNHEY and CDR2 is SVGAGI. The CDR3: CASSYSGGEETQYF. The CDR3, as DNA: TGTGCCAGCAGTTACTCGGGGGGCGAAGAGACCCAGTACTTC.

The chain couples TRBV15 to TRBJ2-5; no definite D call. V lost 0 bases and J 11 bases, leaving 10 bases between the germline ends. CDR3 length: 12 amino acids. Germline assignment: CDR1 LNHNV and CDR2 YYDKDF (reference sequence). The CDR3 here is CATSRERTQQYF. CDR3 in DNA: TGTGCCACCAGCAGAGAAAGGACCCAGCAGTACTTC.

V gene TRBV29-1 combines with J gene TRBJ2-7; 16 nucleotides line up with TRBD2. This CDR3 has 20 amino acids. Germline assignment: CDR1 SQVTM and CDR2 ANQGSEA. The ends lost 1 base at V and 3 bases at J; junction bases unmatched: 15. As DNA, the CDR3 is TGCAGCGTTGAAGCGCCGGGACTAGCGGGAGGGCCCTCTACCTTCTACGAGCAGTACTTC. This codes for CSVEAPGLAGGPSTFYEQYF.

With regard to this clone: Other DNA sequences in this specimen translate into the identical CDR3. The rearrangement uses TRBV7-2 and TRBJ2-2; D may be TRBD2 (5 bases). CDR3 length equals 16 residues. CDR1 and CDR2 (germline): SGHTA, FQGNSA. Trimming left V 5 bases short and J 2 bases short, with 15 bases between. The CDR3 loop reads CASSQGPGINTGELFF. The CDR3 DNA follows: TGTGCCAGCAGCCAAGGGCCGGGGATAAACACCGGGGAGCTGTTTTTT.

This clone appeared a single time. This rearrangement joins TRBV2 to TRBJ2-7; 9 bases align to TRBD1. This CDR3 has 15 residues. Per the germline V gene, CDR1 is SNHLY and CDR2 is FYNNEI. V lost 4 bases, J lost 2 bases, and 6 bases stayed unmatched. The CDR3: CASSAGQGRTYEQYF. The CDR3 DNA is TGTGCCAGCAGTGCTGGACAGGGGCGAACCTACGAGCAGTACTTC.

The chain couples TRBV7-9 to TRBJ2-1; 10 bases match TRBD1. The CDR3 covers 16 residues. CDR1 is SEHNR and CDR2 is FQNEAQ in the germline V gene (reference sequence). J was trimmed by 7 bases and V by 5 bases; bases with no gene match: 11. Written as DNA, the CDR3 is TGTGCCAGCAGCCTACAGGGACAGGGGCTAGGAAATGAGCAGTTCTTC. It is translated as CASSLQGQGLGNEQFF.

Only a few counts were recorded for this clone. The chain employs TRBV7-9 and TRBJ1-5, with D unclear. The CDR3 is 14 residues long. Trimming shortened V by 7 bases and J by 0 bases, and 10 bases separated the two germline ends. The germline V gene has CDR1 SEHNR and CDR2 FQNEAQ (reference sequence). CDR3: CASTTEDSNQPQHF. CDR3 nucleotides: TGTGCCAGCACCACCGAAGATAGCAATCAGCCCCAGCATTTT. Based on the CDR3 plus reference TRBV7-9 and TRBJ1-5, the full variable domain is DTGVSQNPRHKITKRGQNVTFRCDPISEHNRLYWYRQTLGQGPEFLTYFQNEAQLEKSRLLSDRFSAERPKGSFSTLEIQRTEQGDSAMYLCASTTEDSNQPQHFGDGTRLSIL.

The chain recombines TRBV6-5 with TRBJ1-4; D unresolved. This CDR3 has 15 amino acids. Germline loops: CDR1 MNHEY, CDR2 SVGAGI. V dropped 0 bases and J dropped 0 bases, with 5 bases sitting between them. The CDR3 region is CASSYSGSTNEKLFF. The CDR3 region has the DNA TGTGCCAGCAGTTACTCGGGGTCAACTAATGAAAAACTGTTTTTT.